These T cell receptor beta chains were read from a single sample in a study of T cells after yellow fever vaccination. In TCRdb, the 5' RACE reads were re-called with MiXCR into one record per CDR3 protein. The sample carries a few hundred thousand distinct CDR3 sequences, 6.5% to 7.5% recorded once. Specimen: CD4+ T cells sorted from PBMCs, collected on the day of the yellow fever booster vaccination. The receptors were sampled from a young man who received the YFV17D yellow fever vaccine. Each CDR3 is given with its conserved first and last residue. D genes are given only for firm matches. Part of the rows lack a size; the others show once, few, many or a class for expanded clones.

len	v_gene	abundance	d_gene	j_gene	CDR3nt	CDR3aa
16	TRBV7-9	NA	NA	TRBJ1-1	TGTGCCAGCAGCACTGGACAGAGTTGGGGGAACACTGAAGCTTTCTTT	CASSTGQSWGNTEAFF
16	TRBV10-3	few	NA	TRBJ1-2	TGTGCCATCAGTGACTCTCATAGGGGTCGGGACTATGGCTACACCTTC	CAISDSHRGRDYGYTF
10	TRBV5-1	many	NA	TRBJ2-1	TGCGCCAGCAGCTTCAGTGAGCAGTTCTTC	CASSFSEQFF
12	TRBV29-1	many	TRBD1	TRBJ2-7	TGCAGCGCTAGACAGGGGACCTACGAGCAGTACTTC	CSARQGTYEQYF
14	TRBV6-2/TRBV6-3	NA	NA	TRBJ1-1	TGTGCCAGCAGTTATATCTTAAACGTAGGTGAAGCTTTCTTT	CASSYILNVGEAFF
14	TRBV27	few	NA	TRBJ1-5	TGTGCCAGCAGCAGGACTGATGCAAATCAGCCCCAGCATTTT	CASSRTDANQPQHF
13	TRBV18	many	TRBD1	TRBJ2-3	TGTGCCAGCCTCGGGACAGGGACAGATACGCAGTATTTT	CASLGTGTDTQYF
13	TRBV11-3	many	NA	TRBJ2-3	TGTGCCAGCAGCTTAGGGGGACTCCAGACGCAGTATTTT	CASSLGGLQTQYF
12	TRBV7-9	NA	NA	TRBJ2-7	TGTGCCAGCAGCTCCCAGGGATCCGAGCAGTACTTC	CASSSQGSEQYF
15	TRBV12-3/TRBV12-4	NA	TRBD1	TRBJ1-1	TGTGCCAGCAGCCTAACAGGGGGTGCGAGCACTGAAGCTTTCTTT	CASSLTGGASTEAFF
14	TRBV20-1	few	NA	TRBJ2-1	TGCAGTGCTAGAGTGGGCGGGACGAACAATGAGCAGTTCTTC	CSARVGGTNNEQFF
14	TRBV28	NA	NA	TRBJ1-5	TGTGCCAGCAAGGGCAGAACAAGTGGGCAGCCCCAGCATTTT	CASKGRTSGQPQHF
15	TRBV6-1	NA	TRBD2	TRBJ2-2	TGTGCCAGCAGTCGTAGCGGGATGGGGGCCGGGGAGCTGTTTTTT	CASSRSGMGAGELFF
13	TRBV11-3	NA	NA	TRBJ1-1	TGTGCCAGCAGCCAAGACCAGGGCACTGAAGCTTTCTTT	CASSQDQGTEAFF
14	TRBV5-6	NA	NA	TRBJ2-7	TGTGCCAGCAGCTTCGACAGGATCTCCTACGAGCAGTACTTC	CASSFDRISYEQYF
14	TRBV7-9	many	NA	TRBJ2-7	TGTGCCAGCAGCTCCGAGACAGGGAGGTACGAGCAGTACTTC	CASSSETGRYEQYF
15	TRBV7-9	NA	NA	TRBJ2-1	TGTGCCAGCAGCCCTCCCGGGGGGCTAGCGCATGAGCAGTTCTTC	CASSPPGGLAHEQFF
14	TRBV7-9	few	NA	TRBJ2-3	TGTGCCAGCAGAAAGAGGGTTTTAACAGATACGCAGTATTTT	CASRKRVLTDTQYF
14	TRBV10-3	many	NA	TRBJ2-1	TGTGCCATCAGTGACGGGACGAATAACAATGAGCAGTTCTTC	CAISDGTNNNEQFF
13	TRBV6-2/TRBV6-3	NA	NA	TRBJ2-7	TGTGCCAGCAGACCCTTTTATAGGGGCGAGCAGTACTTC	CASRPFYRGEQYF
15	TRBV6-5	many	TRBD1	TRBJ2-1	TGTGCCAGCAGTCGAGCCGGGACAGGGTTGAATGAGCAGTTCTTC	CASSRAGTGLNEQFF
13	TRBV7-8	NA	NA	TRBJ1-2	TGTGCCAGCAGCCAACGGCGGGAGACTGGCTACACCTTC	CASSQRRETGYTF
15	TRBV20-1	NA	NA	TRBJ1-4	TGCAGTGCAGGGGGTTTGGGGGCAACTAATGAAAAACTGTTTTTT	CSAGGLGATNEKLFF
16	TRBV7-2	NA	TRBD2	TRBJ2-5	TGTGCCAGCAGCACCTGGACTAGCGGGAAAGGAGAGACCCAGTACTTC	CASSTWTSGKGETQYF
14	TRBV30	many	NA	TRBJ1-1	TGTGCCTGGAGTCCGGGCCCCATGAACACTGAAGCTTTCTTT	CAWSPGPMNTEAFF
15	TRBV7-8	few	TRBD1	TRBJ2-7	TGTGCCAGCAGGGTATTACAGGGGTTTCCCTACGAGCAGTACTTC	CASRVLQGFPYEQYF
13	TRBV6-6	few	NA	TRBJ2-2	TGTGCCAGCAGTTACAAGAACACCGGGGAGCTGTTTTTT	CASSYKNTGELFF
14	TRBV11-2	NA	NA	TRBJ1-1	TGTGCCAGCAGCTCCAAGATGGGGGACACTGAAGCTTTCTTT	CASSSKMGDTEAFF
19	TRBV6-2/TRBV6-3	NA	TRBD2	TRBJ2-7	TGTGCCAGCAGCCGCCCCGGGACTAGCAGGAGACTTACCCCTAGGGAGCAGTACTTC	CASSRPGTSRRLTPREQYF
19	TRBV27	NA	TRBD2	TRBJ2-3	TGTGCCAGTGGCGGCCTCGGGATTGGCGGGAGGCCCAGTGGAGATACGCAGTATTTT	CASGGLGIGGRPSGDTQYF
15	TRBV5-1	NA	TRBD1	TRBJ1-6	TGCGCCAGCAGCTTGCAGGGGGCGAATAATTCACCCCTCCACTTT	CASSLQGANNSPLHF
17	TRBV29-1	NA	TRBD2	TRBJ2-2	TGCAGCGTTGTTGGGCTCTATATAGCGGGAAAGGCCGGGGAGCTGTTTTTT	CSVVGLYIAGKAGELFF
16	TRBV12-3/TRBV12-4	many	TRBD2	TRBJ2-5	TGTGCCAGCAGCTCCCGAGGTAGCGGGAGTGAGGAGACCCAGTACTTC	CASSSRGSGSEETQYF
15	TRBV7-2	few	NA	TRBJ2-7	TGTGCCAGCAGCGCCGTATTCGGCGGAGCCTACGAGCAGTACTTC	CASSAVFGGAYEQYF
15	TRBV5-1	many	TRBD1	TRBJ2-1	TGCGCCAGCAGCCATAAACAGGGGAGAGGTTATGAGCAGTTCTTC	CASSHKQGRGYEQFF
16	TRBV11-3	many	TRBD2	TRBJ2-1	TGTGCCAGCAGCACGGGACGACTAGCGGCTCACAATGAGCAGTTCTTC	CASSTGRLAAHNEQFF
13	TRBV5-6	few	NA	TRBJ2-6	TGTGCCAGCAGGGCCTCTGGGGCCAACGTCCTGACTTTC	CASRASGANVLTF
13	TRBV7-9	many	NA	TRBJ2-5	TGTGCCAGCAGCTTAGTAGTGGAAGAGACCCAGTACTTC	CASSLVVEETQYF
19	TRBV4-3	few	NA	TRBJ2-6	TGCGCCAGCAGCCAAACTCCTCCGGGCGGGGTTGATGGGGCCAACGTCCTGACTTTC	CASSQTPPGGVDGANVLTF
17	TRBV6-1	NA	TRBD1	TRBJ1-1	TGTGCCAGCAGTAAGGGGGCCGGGACAGGGGGCGGCACTGAAGCTTTCTTT	CASSKGAGTGGGTEAFF
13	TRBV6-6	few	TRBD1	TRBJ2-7	TGTGCCAGCAGCCCCCGACAGGGTTCCGAGCAGTACTTC	CASSPRQGSEQYF
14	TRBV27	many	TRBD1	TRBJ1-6	TGTGCCAGCAGCGACAGGGCGGGTAATTCACCCCTCCACTTT	CASSDRAGNSPLHF
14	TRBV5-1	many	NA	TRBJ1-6	TGCGCCAGCAGCTTAGCGGACAGCAATTCACCCCTCCACTTT	CASSLADSNSPLHF
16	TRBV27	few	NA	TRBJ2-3	TGTGCCAGCAGACCTCTTGCGGGCGCTCCCACAGATACGCAGTATTTT	CASRPLAGAPTDTQYF
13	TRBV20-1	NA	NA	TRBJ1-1	TGCAGTGCTAGAGGGTCGGGGAAGGCGGGAGCTTTCTTT	CSARGSGKAGAFF
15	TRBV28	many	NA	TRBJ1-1	TGTGCCAGCAGTTCACCGACAGCGGGGTACACTGAAGCTTTCTTT	CASSSPTAGYTEAFF
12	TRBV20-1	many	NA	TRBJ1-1	TGCAGTGCTAGATCAGGGAACACTGAAGCTTTCTTT	CSARSGNTEAFF
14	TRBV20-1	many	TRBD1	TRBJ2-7	TGCAGTGCTAGAGTCCCGGACAGGGGCTACGAGCAGTACTTC	CSARVPDRGYEQYF
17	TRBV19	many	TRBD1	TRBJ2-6	TGTGCCAGTAACCCTCGACAGGGTGTCGCTGGGGCCAACGTCCTGACTTTC	CASNPRQGVAGANVLTF
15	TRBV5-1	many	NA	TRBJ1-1	TGCGCCAGCAGCTTGGTCGGCAGCATGAACACTGAAGCTTTCTTT	CASSLVGSMNTEAFF
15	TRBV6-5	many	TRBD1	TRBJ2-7	TGTGCCAGCAGTACCCCGGGACAGAAAGGTGGCGAGCAGTACTTC	CASSTPGQKGGEQYF
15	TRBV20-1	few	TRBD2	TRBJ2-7	TGCAGTGCTAGAGGACTAGCGAGAACCGGATACGAGCAGTACTTC	CSARGLARTGYEQYF
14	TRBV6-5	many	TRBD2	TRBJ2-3	TGTGCCAGCAGTTACTCCGGCGGGAGGGATACGCAGTATTTT	CASSYSGGRDTQYF
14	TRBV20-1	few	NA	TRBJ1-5	TGCAGTGCTAGAGTGGTGAATAGCAATCAGCCCCAGCATTTT	CSARVVNSNQPQHF
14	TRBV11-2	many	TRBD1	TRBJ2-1	TGTGCCAGCAGCCCGGGACAGCTCTACAATGAGCAGTTCTTC	CASSPGQLYNEQFF
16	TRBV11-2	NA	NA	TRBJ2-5	TGTGCCAGCAGCTTAGGAGGGGCGGGGTACCAAGAGACCCAGTACTTC	CASSLGGAGYQETQYF
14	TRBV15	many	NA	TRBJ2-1	TGTGCCACCAGCAGCTTCGGTGGGCCCAATGAGCAGTTCTTC	CATSSFGGPNEQFF
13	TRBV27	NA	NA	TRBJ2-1	TGTGCCAGCAGCCTAAGGGTTAAACTTGAGCAGTTCTTC	CASSLRVKLEQFF
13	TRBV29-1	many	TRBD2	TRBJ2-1	TGCAGCGTTTCCGGGACTAGATCTACCGAGCAGTTCTTC	CSVSGTRSTEQFF